One and the same sample provided the 23 T cell receptor beta chains below, sequenced in a study of monozygotic twins with inflammatory bowel disease (dated by TCRdb to between 2018 and 2021). The protocol used for the library was 5' RACE. Sequencing instrument: Illumina HiSeq 2500. TCRdb reprocessed the public reads and reports one entry per CDR3 protein sequence, without DNA. Per the sample table, the count is around 97,000 distinct CDR3 sequences. 1.5% to 2% of the sample rests with the top ten. Sequencing used blood. Every receptor here comes from a human donor with ulcerative colitis or Crohn's disease, or a healthy co-twin of an affected twin (not recorded which).

This chain uses TRBV7-9 with TRBJ2-7; with no DNA, the TCRdb D assignment of TRBD1 cannot be verified. This CDR3 is built from 15 residues. The V gene's germline CDR1 is SEHNR and CDR2 FQNEAQ (reference sequence). CDR3: CASRPPGRSVREQYF. Together with reference TRBV7-9 and TRBJ2-7, the CDR3 gives the full variable domain: DTGVSQNPRHKITKRGQNVTFRCDPISEHNRLYWYRQTLGQGPEFLTYFQNEAQLEKSRLLSDRFSAERPKGSFSTLEIQRTEQGDSAMYLCASRPPGRSVREQYFGPGTRLTVT.

V gene TRBV6-5 combines with J gene TRBJ2-6; the D gene TCRdb calls, TRBD1, cannot be checked with no DNA. Per germline, CDR1 MNHEY and CDR2 SVGAGI. The CDR3 extends over 15 amino acids. CDR3: CASISRGPGANVLTF.

J is TRBJ2-2 and V is TRBV16; TCRdb names TRBD1, which stays unverified in the absence of DNA. The CDR3 length is 16 residues. The V gene's germline CDR1 is KGHSY and CDR2 FQNENV. The CDR3 is CASSQSGQGSTGELFF.

The genes are TRBV19 and TRBJ1-5. There are 15 residues in the CDR3. Germline CDR1 is LNHDA and CDR2 is SQIVND (reference sequence). This CDR3 is CASSQSVEGNQPQHF.

This chain uses TRBV5-1 with TRBJ2-7; TCRdb designates TRBD1, a call that cannot be tested without DNA. Looked up from germline, CDR1 is SGHRS and CDR2 is YFSETQ. The CDR3 is 17 amino acids. CDR3 in amino acids: CASSPGIGGWASYEQYF.

The V gene is TRBV29-1, the J gene TRBJ2-5; TCRdb lists TRBD1, though no DNA is available to test this call. CDR3 length equals 13 residues. Looked up from germline, CDR1 is SQVTM and CDR2 is ANQGSEA. The CDR3 reads CSTTGGLQETQYF.

The chain joins TRBV7-2 to TRBJ2-3; without DNA, the TCRdb call of TRBD1 cannot be checked. Germline-derived CDR1 and CDR2 are SGHTA and FQGNSA. The CDR3 sequence is 17 residues long. CDR3 residues: CASRLQAGTGGGDTQYF.

The CDR3 spells CSARERTLSYEQYF. This sequence joins TRBV20-1 and TRBJ2-7. Germline V lookup: CDR1 DFQATT, CDR2 SNEGSKA (reference sequence). This CDR3 region has 14 residues.

This chain connects TRBV5-1 to TRBJ1-5; the D gene TCRdb calls, TRBD1, cannot be checked with no DNA. This CDR3 is built from 14 residues. The germline V gene encodes CDR1 SGHRS and CDR2 YFSETQ. Here the CDR3 reads CASSSGQPNQPQHF.

V usage is TRBV18 and J usage is TRBJ2-7; TCRdb reports TRBD1, a call that lacks DNA to check it against. CDR3 length: 12 amino acids. Germline V gives CDR1 KGHSH, CDR2 LQKENI. The CDR3 sequence is CASSDSLYEQYF.

The rearrangement links TRBV20-1 to TRBJ2-3. Germline V gene sequence: CDR1 DFQATT, CDR2 SNEGSKA (reference sequence). CDR3 length equals 13 residues. CDR3 sequence reads: CSPTRESRDTQYF.

The chain links TRBV24-1 to TRBJ2-2; TCRdb names TRBD1, which stays unverified in the absence of DNA. Germline CDR1 and CDR2: KGHDR and SFDVKD. The CDR3 loop spans 15 amino acids. The CDR3 here is CATSELGGNTGELFF.

The genes are TRBV5-1 and TRBJ2-1; without DNA, the TCRdb call of TRBD1 cannot be checked. Germline lookup yields CDR1 SGHRS and CDR2 YFSETQ. The CDR3 contains 14 residues. CDR3 loop: CASSVRGGNNEQFF. Supplemented by reference TRBV5-1 and TRBJ2-1, the full variable domain reads KAGVTQTPRYLIKTRGQQVTLSCSPISGHRSVSWYQQTPGQGLQFLFEYFSETQRNKGNFPGRFSGRQFSNSRSEMNVSTLELGDSALYLCASSVRGGNNEQFFGPGTRLTVL.

This chain joins TRBV5-1 and TRBJ2-5; with no DNA, the TCRdb D assignment of TRBD1 cannot be verified. The CDR3 has 13 amino acids. Germline CDR1 reads SGHRS; CDR2 reads YFSETQ. CDR3: CASSGGQDGTQYF.

This chain links TRBV19 with TRBJ2-1; TCRdb picks TRBD2, but there is no DNA to check that call. This CDR3 has 16 residues. The V gene's germline CDR1 is LNHDA and CDR2 SQIVND (reference sequence). This CDR3 is CASSIGTAGGYNEQFF.

The V and J genes are TRBV10-3 and TRBJ2-7; TCRdb returns TRBD1, unconfirmable since there is no DNA. CDR1 and CDR2 from the germline V gene are ENHRY and SYGVKD. The CDR3 has 12 residues. CDR3 loop: CATRDTYYEQYF.

The chain employs TRBV7-2 and TRBJ1-5. CDR1 and CDR2 from the germline V gene are SGHTA and FQGNSA. The CDR3 is 12 residues long. This chain's CDR3 is CASSLDLGAQHF.

This chain joins TRBV18 and TRBJ2-6; TCRdb's assignment of TRBD1 cannot be checked, as there is no DNA. The CDR3 covers 17 residues. Germline assignment: CDR1 KGHSH and CDR2 LQKENI. CDR3 region: CASSPNGPLSGANVLTF.

The chain uses TRBV18 and TRBJ2-2; the TCRdb call, TRBD1, lacks DNA for checking. Germline V lookup: CDR1 KGHSH, CDR2 LQKENI. The CDR3 sequence is 16 residues long. CDR3 sequence reads: CASSPSGAISPGELFF.

CDR3 protein: CASSLDELAGGYNEQFF. The genes are TRBV7-2 and TRBJ2-1; TCRdb selects TRBD2, and the lack of DNA leaves this call unchecked. Germline-derived CDR1 and CDR2 are SGHTA and FQGNSA. The CDR3 is made up of 17 amino acids.

CDR3 sequence reads: CASSLGPGGNNQPQHF. The gene calls are TRBV5-5 and TRBJ1-5; TCRdb names TRBD1, which stays unverified in the absence of DNA. Germline CDR1 reads SGHKS; CDR2 reads YYEKEE (reference sequence). The CDR3 is made up of 16 amino acids.

This chain connects TRBV12-3 or TRBV12-4 to TRBJ2-1; checking the TCRdb D call of TRBD1 is not possible without DNA. CDR3 length: 18 residues. CDR3 protein: CASSTDRGTPTFYNEQFF.

The chain employs TRBV5-6 and TRBJ1-5; there is no DNA to check the TCRdb D call of TRBD1. Looked up from germline, CDR1 is SGHDT and CDR2 is YYEEEE. The CDR3 spans 14 residues. CDR3: CASSRRGRNQPQHF.